A selection of T cell receptor beta chains follows, all from one sample in a study of blood T cell repertoires in COVID-19. Repertoires were generated with immunoSEQ multiplex PCR, while TCRdb's copy carries only in-frame clones and drops some. This sample has about 190,000 clones, with roughly 90% found just once. The sample was peripheral blood. The receptors derive from a woman aged 35 to 49 who had recovered from COVID-19. Both conserved end residues are part of each CDR3. The order of the fields is clone size, J gene, D gene, V gene, CDR3 DNA, CDR3 protein. D genes are given only for firm matches. Some rows have no size entry. The others give once, few or many, or a class for an expanded clone.

>-|TRBJ2-1|TRBD2|TRBV6-5
TGTGCCAGCAGTTTACCCCGGCTAGCGGGAGACAATGAGCAGTTCTTC
CASSLPRLAGDNEQFF
>-|TRBJ2-1|TRBD2|TRBV20-1
TGCAGTGCTAGTCATGAAGGCGGGAGGTTCGGGAATGAGCAGTTCTTC
CSASHEGGRFGNEQFF
>-|TRBJ1-2|TRBD1|TRBV7-8
TGTGCCAGCAGCTTAGCCCCAGGGGGCAGCTATGGCTACACCTTC
CASSLAPGGSYGYTF
>-|TRBJ2-7|-|TRBV11-3
TGTGCCAGCAGCTTAGAGGCGACAGGACTCTACGAGCAGTACTTC
CASSLEATGLYEQYF
>-|TRBJ2-5|-|TRBV18
TGTGCCAGCTCACCAGGGCCGGCAGCGGAGACGGCAGAGACCCAGTACTTC
CASSPGPAAETAETQYF
>-|TRBJ2-7|TRBD2|TRBV3-1/TRBV3-2
TGTGCCAGCAGCCCGGGACTAGCGGGAGACTACGAGCAGTACTTC
CASSPGLAGDYEQYF
>once|TRBJ2-7|-|TRBV4-2
TGTGCCAGCAGCCCCGCTCGCGAGAGTACCTACGAGCAGTACTTC
CASSPARESTYEQYF
>once|TRBJ2-1|TRBD1|TRBV24-1
TGTGCCACCAGTGATCCACAGGGGGCAAAAAATGAGCAGTTCTTC
CATSDPQGAKNEQFF
>-|TRBJ2-3|-|TRBV10-3
TGTGCCATCAGTGTCGGACAAGATTTTAGCACAGATACGCAGTATTTT
CAISVGQDFSTDTQYF
>-|TRBJ1-6|-|TRBV24-1
TGTGCCACCAGTGATAGGCGGAATAGCTCACCCCTCCACTTT
CATSDRRNSSPLHF
>-|TRBJ2-3|TRBD2|TRBV27
TGTGCCAGCAGTCAGGCAGGGACTAGCGGTAGAGCCACGCAGTATTTT
CASSQAGTSGRATQYF
>-|TRBJ1-2|TRBD1|TRBV5-6
TGTGCCAGCAGCTTCGGAGACAGGGCCTATGGCTACACCTTC
CASSFGDRAYGYTF
>-|TRBJ2-7|TRBD2|TRBV13
TGTGCCAGCAGCTCAACTAGCGGGGGCAACTACGAGCAGTACTTC
CASSSTSGGNYEQYF
>-|TRBJ2-1|TRBD2|TRBV7-9
TGTGCCAGCAGTGGACTAGCGGGATACAATGAGCAGTTCTTC
CASSGLAGYNEQFF
>-|TRBJ2-5|TRBD1|TRBV7-2
TGTGCCAGCAGTCTACAGGGGTCGCCCAAAAATCAAGAGACCCAGTACTTC
CASSLQGSPKNQETQYF
>-|TRBJ1-4|-|TRBV5-5
TGTGCCAGCAGCCTCGGCCAGGGGCTTGAAAAACTGTTTTTT
CASSLGQGLEKLFF
>-|TRBJ1-2|-|TRBV6-5
TGTGCCAGCAGTTTTGGCAGGGCTTCCGATGGCTACACCTTC
CASSFGRASDGYTF
>-|TRBJ2-2|TRBD2|TRBV5-4
TGTGCCAGCAGCTCTACTAGCGGGAGGAACACCGGGGAGCTGTTTTTT
CASSSTSGRNTGELFF
>-|TRBJ1-5|-|TRBV6-6
TGTGCCAGCAGTTACAGGGGAATGGATCAGCCCCAGCATTTT
CASSYRGMDQPQHF
>-|TRBJ2-2|-|TRBV9
TGTGCCAGCAGCCCCGGGACTGTAAACACCGGGGAGCTGTTTTTT
CASSPGTVNTGELFF
>few|TRBJ1-1|-|TRBV28
TGTGCCAGCAGTTTACGGTTGTGGCAGGGATATGAAGCTTTCTTT
CASSLRLWQGYEAFF
>-|TRBJ2-7|TRBD2|TRBV6-5
TGTGCCAGCAGTCGAAGCGGGAGGCGCTACGAGCAGTACTTC
CASSRSGRRYEQYF
>once|TRBJ2-7|TRBD2|TRBV10-3
TGTGCCATCGCGGGAGGGCTGCAGGGCTACGAGCAGTACTTC
CAIAGGLQGYEQYF
>-|TRBJ1-1|-|TRBV14
TGTGCCAGCAGCCAAGTACTCGCAGGGTACACTGAAGCTTTCTTT
CASSQVLAGYTEAFF
>-|TRBJ2-2|TRBD2|TRBV28
TGTGCCAGCAGGCTGGGACTACGGTCCGGGGAGCTGTTTTTT
CASRLGLRSGELFF
>-|TRBJ2-5|-|TRBV6-1
TGTGCCAGCAGTGAAATGGGCCCCTCAGGGCAAGAGACCCAGTACTTC
CASSEMGPSGQETQYF
>-|TRBJ2-1|TRBD2|TRBV2
TGTGCCAGCACCGACGGGACTAGATTGCATGAGCAGTTCTTC
CASTDGTRLHEQFF
>once|TRBJ2-1|-|TRBV3-1/TRBV3-2
TGTGCCAGCAGCCGCGGACAGAGCTCCTACAATGAGCAGTTCTTC
CASSRGQSSYNEQFF
>-|TRBJ1-1|-|TRBV4-3
TGCGCCAGCAGCCCAGGGTATCCCTTGAACACTGAAGCTTTCTTT
CASSPGYPLNTEAFF
>-|TRBJ1-5|-|TRBV5-8
TGTGCCAGCAGCTTTGGGGGGTATAGCAATCAGCCCCAGCATTTT
CASSFGGYSNQPQHF
>once|TRBJ1-2|-|TRBV6-6
TGTGCCAGCAGTCCACCCGGACTTACTAACTATGGCTACACCTTC
CASSPPGLTNYGYTF
>-|TRBJ1-3|-|TRBV10-3
TGTGCCATCAGCCTTCAAGTAGGAGGGTACTCTGGAAACACCATATATTTT
CAISLQVGGYSGNTIYF
>-|TRBJ1-5|-|TRBV3-1/TRBV3-2
TGTGCCAGCAGCCAAGACCTACGGAGTTATAGCAATCAGCCCCAGCATTTT
CASSQDLRSYSNQPQHF
>-|TRBJ1-2|-|TRBV10-2
TGCGCCAGCAGCAAAGACAGTCCTTATGGCTACACCTTC
CASSKDSPYGYTF
>few|TRBJ1-2|TRBD1|TRBV27
TGTGCCAGCAGTGAACGGACAGGAAACTATGGCTACACCTTC
CASSERTGNYGYTF
>-|TRBJ2-1|TRBD1|TRBV7-3
TGTGCCAGCAGTCGGGACAGGGGTCGCAATGAGCAGTTCTTC
CASSRDRGRNEQFF
>-|TRBJ1-5|TRBD1|TRBV19
TGTGCCAGTAGTATTTCCAGGGGGCTTGGCAATCAGCCCCAGCATTTT
CASSISRGLGNQPQHF
>-|TRBJ2-1|TRBD1|TRBV4-3
TGCGCCAGCAGCCAGGCGACCCCCGGGACAGTCCGTAATGAGCAGTTCTTC
CASSQATPGTVRNEQFF
>-|TRBJ1-1|TRBD1|TRBV6-5
TGTGCCAGCAGTTCACAGGGGTCGGGGGCTGAAGCTTTCTTT
CASSSQGSGAEAFF
>once|TRBJ2-7|TRBD1|TRBV6-5
TGTGCCAGCGGACTCGGACAGGCGGAGTTTTCGGAGCAGTACTTC
CASGLGQAEFSEQYF
>few|TRBJ2-7|TRBD1|TRBV5-4
TGTGCCAGCAGCCAGGATCCCGGACAGGGGGACGAGCAGTACTTC
CASSQDPGQGDEQYF
>-|TRBJ2-1|-|TRBV19
TGTGCCAGTAGTATAAGACTCACCTCGCCTGAGTTCTTC
CASSIRLTSPEFF
>-|TRBJ1-1|-|TRBV6-2/TRBV6-3
TGTGCCAGCAGTGTGACAGGCATGAACACTGAAGCTTTCTTT
CASSVTGMNTEAFF
>-|TRBJ2-2|-|TRBV5-1
TGCGCCAGCAGCCACACCATCGTAACCGGGGAGCTGTTTTTT
CASSHTIVTGELFF
>-|TRBJ2-1|TRBD2|TRBV5-4
TGTGCCAGCAGCTTGGGTGTACTAGCGGGAGATTCTCTACGCAATGAGCAGTTCTTC
CASSLGVLAGDSLRNEQFF
>-|TRBJ2-1|TRBD2|TRBV19
TGTGCCAGTAGCCATACTAGCGGCAATGAGCAGTTCTTC
CASSHTSGNEQFF
>once|TRBJ2-7|TRBD1|TRBV5-6
TGTGCCAGCAGCTTGGGCAGGGGGATTTACTTC
CASSLGRGIYF
>-|TRBJ2-5|-|TRBV7-9
TGTGCCAGCAGCTACCGGGACTCTCAAGAGACCCAGTACTTC
CASSYRDSQETQYF
>-|TRBJ1-2|-|TRBV30
TGTGCCTGGAGTGTTACAGTCTATGGCTACACCTTC
CAWSVTVYGYTF
>-|TRBJ2-5|TRBD1|TRBV18
TGTGCCAGCTCACCCTTGGGACAGGAGAAAGAGACCCAGTACTTC
CASSPLGQEKETQYF
>-|TRBJ2-2|TRBD1|TRBV7-2
TGTGCCAGCAGCCCGTGGGGACAGGGTTTAGGAACCGGGGAGCTGTTTTTT
CASSPWGQGLGTGELFF
>-|TRBJ1-3|TRBD1|TRBV7-2
TGTGCCAGCAGCTTTACCGGGACAGGGGGTGGAAACACCATATATTTT
CASSFTGTGGGNTIYF
>-|TRBJ2-7|-|TRBV27
TGTGCCAGCAGTTTATCTCTAGCGCACGAGCAGTACTTC
CASSLSLAHEQYF
>-|TRBJ2-5|TRBD2|TRBV4-1
TGCGCCAGCAGCCCGGGACTAGCGGGAGGAGAGACCCAGTACTTC
CASSPGLAGGETQYF
>once|TRBJ1-4|TRBD1|TRBV6-2/TRBV6-3
TGTGCCAGCAGCCGAGGGCTGACAGGGACAACTAATGAAAAACTGTTTTTT
CASSRGLTGTTNEKLFF